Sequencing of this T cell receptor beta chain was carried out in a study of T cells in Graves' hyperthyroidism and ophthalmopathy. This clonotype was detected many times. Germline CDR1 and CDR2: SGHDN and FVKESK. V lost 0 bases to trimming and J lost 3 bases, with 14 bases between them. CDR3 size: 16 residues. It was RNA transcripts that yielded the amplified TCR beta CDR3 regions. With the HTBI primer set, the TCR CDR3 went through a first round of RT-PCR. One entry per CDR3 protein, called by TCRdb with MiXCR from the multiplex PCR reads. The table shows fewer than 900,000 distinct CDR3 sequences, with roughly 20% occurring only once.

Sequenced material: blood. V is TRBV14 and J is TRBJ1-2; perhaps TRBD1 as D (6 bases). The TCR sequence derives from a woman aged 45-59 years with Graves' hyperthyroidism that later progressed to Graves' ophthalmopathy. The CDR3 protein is CASSQDLKGGDYGYTF. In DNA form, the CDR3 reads TGTGCCAGCAGCCAAGATCTGAAAGGGGGAGACTATGGCTACACCTTC.